These 10 T cell receptor beta chains were sequenced from one sample in a study of cytomegalovirus exposure and HLA in healthy donors. In the PCR, 60 Vbeta and 13 Jbeta primers were used. Profiled with immunoSEQ multiplex PCR; TCRdb holds only in-frame clones, not every one. The sample carries around 100,000 clones, 73% recorded once. Input material: PBMCs. The receptor set was obtained from a man aged 35-49 years in good health and CMV-seronegative.

The rearrangement uses TRBV11-3 and TRBJ1-3; perhaps TRBD1 as D (6 bases). The V and J ends lost 2 bases and 3 bases respectively, with 11 bases between them. CDR1 is SGHNT and CDR2 is YENEEA in the germline V gene. The CDR3 length is 15 residues. CDR3 residues: CASSLMTGNGNTIYF. In DNA form, the CDR3 reads TGTGCCAGCAGCTTAATGACAGGCAATGGAAACACCATATATTTT.

This clone was picked up a small number of times. The chain has TRBV5-6 and TRBJ1-6; no definite D call. This CDR3 comprises 14 residues. Germline-derived CDR1 and CDR2 are SGHDT and YYEEEE. Trimming took 5 bases from V and 0 from J, leaving 6 bases between them. The CDR3: CASSLSSYNSPLHF. CDR3 coding DNA: TGTGCCAGCAGTCTGAGCTCCTATAATTCACCCCTCCACTTT.

V is TRBV2 and J is TRBJ2-1, with 8 bases fitting TRBD2. J lost 4 bases, V lost 3 bases, and 5 bases had no gene match. The CDR3 consists of 15 residues. The germline CDR1 and CDR2 sequences are SNHLY and FYNNEI. In DNA form, the CDR3 reads TGTGCCAGCAGTGAGTTAGCGGGGAGTTACAATGAGCAGTTCTTC. This sequence encodes CASSELAGSYNEQFF.

The V call is TRBV19, the J call TRBJ1-2; 9 bases are shared with TRBD1. The CDR3 contains 14 residues. Germline trimming cut 6 bases from V and 9 bases from J; bases unmatched to any gene: 11. Germline CDR1 LNHDA, CDR2 SQIVND (reference sequence). DNA for the CDR3: TGTGCCAGTAGCCACAGGGGGCCGGAACAGAGCTACACCTTC. Translated, it gives CASSHRGPEQSYTF.

This clone was detected only a few times. The rearrangement joins TRBV27 to TRBJ2-1; perhaps TRBD1 as D (6 bases). The CDR3 extends over 14 amino acids. Germline V gives CDR1 MNHEY, CDR2 SMNVEV (reference sequence). Trimming took off 3 bases at V and 6 bases at J, with 12 bases between the two ends. The CDR3 DNA sequence: TGTGCCAGCAGTTTCGTTGAGACAGGCAATGAGCAGTTCTTC. It translates to CASSFVETGNEQFF.

This clone was seen a handful of times. The J gene is TRBJ2-3, the V gene TRBV28; 9 nucleotides agree with TRBD2. With 3 bases clipped from V and 7 bases from J, the junction kept 5 bases outside the gene matches. Germline values: CDR1 MDHEN, CDR2 SYDVKM. This CDR3 region has 14 residues. The CDR3 is CASSFAGGSNTQYF. CDR3 in DNA: TGTGCCAGCAGTTTTGCGGGGGGGTCAAATACGCAGTATTTT.

The chain is built from TRBV9 and TRBJ2-5; tentative D call: TRBD2 (7 bases). Germline V gene data show CDR1 as SGDLS and CDR2 as YYNGEE. The V and J ends lost 3 bases and 4 bases respectively, with 13 bases between them. The CDR3 consists of 14 residues. Here the CDR3 DNA reads TGTGCCAGCAGCGCGGGGGGCACTTTAGAGACCCAGTACTTC. It encodes CASSAGGTLETQYF.

The chain's CDR3 is CSVPGQAAGSVIYGYTF. The CDR3 DNA reads TGCAGCGTTCCGGGACAGGCAGCTGGCTCAGTGATCTATGGCTACACCTTC. This chain connects TRBV29-1 to TRBJ1-2; the match to TRBD1 covers 8 bases. V trimming: 5 bases; J trimming: 4 bases; junction bases outside the gene matches: 18. CDR3 length equals 17 residues. CDR1 is SQVTM and CDR2 is ANQGSEA in the germline V gene.

The chain is built from TRBV7-7 and TRBJ2-5; 16 nucleotides agree with TRBD2. The V gene's germline CDR1 is SSHAT and CDR2 FNYEAQ (reference sequence). V lost 5 bases and J lost 7; bases outside the gene matches: 10. CDR3 length: 17 amino acids. CDR3 sequence reads: CASSGVGTSGGAVTQYF. CDR3 nucleotide sequence: TGTGCCAGCAGCGGAGTGGGGACTAGCGGGGGGGCCGTGACCCAGTACTTC.

The CDR3 DNA follows: TGTGCCAGCAGCCCCACTGGCGGGGGGGCCTACGAGCAGTACTTC. Residues: CASSPTGGGAYEQYF. The genes are TRBV7-6 and TRBJ2-7; 9 nucleotides align to TRBD2. J lost 2 bases, V lost 5 bases, and 7 bases had no gene match. The length of the CDR3 is 15 residues. In germline, CDR1 is SGHVS, CDR2 FNYEAQ.